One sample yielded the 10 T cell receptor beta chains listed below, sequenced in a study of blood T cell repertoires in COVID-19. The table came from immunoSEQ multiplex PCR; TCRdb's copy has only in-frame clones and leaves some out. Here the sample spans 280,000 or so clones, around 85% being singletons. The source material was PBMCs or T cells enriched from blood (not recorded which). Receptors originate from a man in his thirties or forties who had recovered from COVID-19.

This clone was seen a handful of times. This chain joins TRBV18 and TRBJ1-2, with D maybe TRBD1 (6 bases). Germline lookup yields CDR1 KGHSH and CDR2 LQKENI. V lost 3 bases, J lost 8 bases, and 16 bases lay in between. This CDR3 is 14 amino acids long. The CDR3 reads CASSPQDSSWGYTF. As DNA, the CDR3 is TGTGCCAGCTCACCCCAGGACAGTTCCTGGGGCTACACCTTC.

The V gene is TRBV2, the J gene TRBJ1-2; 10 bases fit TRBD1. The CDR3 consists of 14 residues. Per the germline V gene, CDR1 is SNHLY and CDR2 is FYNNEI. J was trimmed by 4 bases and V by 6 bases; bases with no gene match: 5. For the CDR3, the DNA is TGTGCCAGCAGCCTGACAGGGGGCGGCTATGGCTACACCTTC. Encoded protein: CASSLTGGGYGYTF. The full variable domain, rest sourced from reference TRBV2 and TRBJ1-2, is EPEVTQTPSHQVTQMGQEVILRCVPISNHLYFYWYRQILGQKVEFLVSFYNNEISEKSEIFDDQFSVERPDGSNFTLKIRSTKLEDSAMYFCASSLTGGGYGYTFGSGTRLTVV.

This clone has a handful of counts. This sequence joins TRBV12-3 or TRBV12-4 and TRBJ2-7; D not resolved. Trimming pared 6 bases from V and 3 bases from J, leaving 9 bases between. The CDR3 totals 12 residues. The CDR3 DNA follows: TGTGCCAGCAGCCAAACTGTCTACGAGCAGTACTTC. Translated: CASSQTVYEQYF.

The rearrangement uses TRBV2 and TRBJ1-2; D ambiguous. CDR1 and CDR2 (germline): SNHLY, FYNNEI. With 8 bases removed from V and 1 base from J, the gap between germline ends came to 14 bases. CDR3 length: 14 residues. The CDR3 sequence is CASLRSGFNYGYTF. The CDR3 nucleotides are TGTGCCAGCCTAAGGTCAGGTTTTAACTATGGCTACACCTTC.

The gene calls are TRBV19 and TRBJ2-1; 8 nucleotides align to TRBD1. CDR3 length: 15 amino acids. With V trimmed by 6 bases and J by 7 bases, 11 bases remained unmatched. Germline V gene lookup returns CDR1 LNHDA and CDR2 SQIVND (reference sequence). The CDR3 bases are TGTGCCAGTAGCCCTCCCGGACAGGGCAGAAATGAGCAGTTCTTC. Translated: CASSPPGQGRNEQFF.

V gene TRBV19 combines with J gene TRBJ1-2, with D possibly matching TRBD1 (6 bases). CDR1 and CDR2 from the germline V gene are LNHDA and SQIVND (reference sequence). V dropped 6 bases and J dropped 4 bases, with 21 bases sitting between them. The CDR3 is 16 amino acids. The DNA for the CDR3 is TGTGCCAGTAGCCCGATCCCGGGACAAGGATCCTATGGCTACACCTTC. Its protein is CASSPIPGQGSYGYTF.

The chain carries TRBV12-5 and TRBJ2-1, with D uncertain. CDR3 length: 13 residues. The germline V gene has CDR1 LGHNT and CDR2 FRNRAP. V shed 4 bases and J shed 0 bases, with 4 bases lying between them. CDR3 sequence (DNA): TGTGCTAGTGGTTCTAGCTCCTACAATGAGCAGTTCTTC. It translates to CASGSSSYNEQFF.

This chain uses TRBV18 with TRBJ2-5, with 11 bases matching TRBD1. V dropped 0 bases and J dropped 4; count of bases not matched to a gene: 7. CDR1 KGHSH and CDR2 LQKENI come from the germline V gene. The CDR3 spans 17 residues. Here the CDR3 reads CASSPPPGTGGAETQYF. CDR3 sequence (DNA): TGTGCCAGCTCACCACCCCCCGGGACAGGGGGAGCAGAGACCCAGTACTTC.

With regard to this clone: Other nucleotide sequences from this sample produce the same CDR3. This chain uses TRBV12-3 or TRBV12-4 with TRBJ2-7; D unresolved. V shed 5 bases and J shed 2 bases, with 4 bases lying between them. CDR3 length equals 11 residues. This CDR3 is CASSRAYEQYF. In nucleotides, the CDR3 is TGTGCCAGCAGTAGAGCCTACGAGCAGTACTTC.

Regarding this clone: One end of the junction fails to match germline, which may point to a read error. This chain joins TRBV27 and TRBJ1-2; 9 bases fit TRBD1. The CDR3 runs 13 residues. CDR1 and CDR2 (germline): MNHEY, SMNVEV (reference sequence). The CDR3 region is CASSRWTGVDSAF. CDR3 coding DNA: TGTGCCAGCAGTCGATGGACAGGGGTTGACTCCGCCTTC.